A single TCR beta chain is shown here with its context. The specificity of this receptor is unknown. It has no much larger one-base neighbor in the sample; base qualities were not kept. The record originates from a study of blood T cell repertoires in COVID-19 (dated by TCRdb to 2020 to 2021). General notes on the study: Samples covering the acute and convalescent phases of COVID-19 were provided by collaborators in the United States, Italy and Spain. The prospective study material was composed of cDNA or gDNA derived from T cells, B-cell-depleted T cells, or PBMCs. Where available, HLA class I and class II types were obtained from metadata supplied by the sample provider rather than from assay-based typing. The repertoires were released in a freely available public database intended as a resource for research on the immune response to SARS-CoV-2. The samples were drawn from two sources: the first 160 participants of the ongoing ImmuneRACE study, and 1,254 subjects contributed by 6 global collaborators. Sample metadata almost always included a de-identified subject ID, COVID-19 status, age in years and sex. Subjects who had been exposed to COVID-19, were actively infected with it, or had recovered from it provided the deeply sampled blood TCRbeta repertoires that made up the dataset.

Points the paper makes about the study in general: The quantity of clinical and demographic metadata differed by source and by participant and was supplied without curation.

The immunoSEQ Assay, a bias-controlled multiplex PCR, was used to amplify TCRbeta CDR3 regions from genomic DNA. As for the original processing: Nucleated cell counts per sample were estimated from amplification of reference gene primers within the assay. To quantify the absolute abundance of each unique TCRbeta CDR3 rearrangement, sequence reads were collapsed and filtered. Productive Simpson clonality was computed per sample as the square root of Simpson's diversity index over productive rearrangements. TCRdb limited this immuneACCESS table to in-frame rearrangements with V and J called. A share of clones is missing; checked studies link under half to unresolved V genes, and the rest is unexplained. For V, J and clone size, that table is used; D and trimming come from the DNA. The sample table records 120,000 or so clones; over 75% of these occur just once. The ten most abundant clones make up 25% to 30% of the sample.

V loses 3 bases, J loses 5 bases, and the germline ends lie 17 bases apart. The CDR3 spans 16 residues, from the cysteine through the phenylalanine. CDR3 DNA only is kept here, 48 bases in frame from base 1. CDR1 DFQATT and CDR2 SNEGSKA are derived from the germline V gene (reference sequence). The collaborating institutions used their own protocols to collect whole blood in K2EDTA tubes. For TCRbeta analysis, collaborators shipped samples in one of three forms: frozen whole blood, isolated PBMCs, or DNA extracted from either of those sample types. This chain joins TRBV20-1 to TRBJ1-6; perhaps TRBD1 is the D gene, with 5 bases matching. Specimen: peripheral blood. This sequence originates from a woman older than 75 with acute or convalescent COVID-19. The nucleotides are TGCAGTGCTAGTCTTCTGGCAGGGCAAGATAATTCACCCCTCCACTTT. Translated, it reads CSASLLAGQDNSPLHF.